This T cell receptor (beta chain) was retrieved from a study of T cell repertoires in cytomegalovirus infection. Study-wide context: A matching HLA type, together with CMV infection, was signaled by public TCR beta signatures. Study-level points and caveats: The study found HLA-C-restricted CMV-specific TCR beta clonotypes dominating the ex vivo response. The study identified carriers of CMV plus the relevant HLA from cumulative public TCR beta family frequency.

Many counts were recorded for this clonotype. Antigen specificity is unknown. The CDR3 is 17 amino acids. Germline assignment: CDR1 SEHNR and CDR2 FQNEAQ (reference sequence). J lost 0 bases, V lost 1 base, and 7 bases had no gene match. TCRdb processed the reads anew with MiXCR; each CDR3 protein has one entry. The data hold approximately 260,000 distinct CDR3 sequences, with about 18% observed a single time. The sample consisted of CD8+ T cells from PBMCs. The chain recombines TRBV7-9 with TRBJ1-1; TRBD1 aligns across 8 bases. The clonotype originates from a human donor in good health (CMV status not recorded). Some clones in this sample may be carry-over from other donors' samples. Here the CDR3 DNA reads TGTGCCAGCAGCTTAGTTGGCAGGGGGCAAATGAACACTGAAGCTTTCTTT. Protein product: CASSLVGRGQMNTEAFF.